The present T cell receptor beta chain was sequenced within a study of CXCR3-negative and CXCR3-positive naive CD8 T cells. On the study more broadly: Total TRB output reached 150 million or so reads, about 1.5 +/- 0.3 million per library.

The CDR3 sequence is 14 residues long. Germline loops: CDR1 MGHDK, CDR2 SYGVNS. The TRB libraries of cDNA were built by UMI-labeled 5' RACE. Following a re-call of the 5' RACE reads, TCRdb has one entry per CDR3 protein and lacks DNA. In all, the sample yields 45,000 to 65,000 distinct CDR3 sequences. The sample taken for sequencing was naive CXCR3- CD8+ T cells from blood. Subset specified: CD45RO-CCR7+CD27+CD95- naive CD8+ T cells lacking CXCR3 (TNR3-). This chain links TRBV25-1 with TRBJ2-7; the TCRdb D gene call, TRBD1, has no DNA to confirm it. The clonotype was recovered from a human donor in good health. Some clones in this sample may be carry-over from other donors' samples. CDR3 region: CASNDQGLEYEQYF.